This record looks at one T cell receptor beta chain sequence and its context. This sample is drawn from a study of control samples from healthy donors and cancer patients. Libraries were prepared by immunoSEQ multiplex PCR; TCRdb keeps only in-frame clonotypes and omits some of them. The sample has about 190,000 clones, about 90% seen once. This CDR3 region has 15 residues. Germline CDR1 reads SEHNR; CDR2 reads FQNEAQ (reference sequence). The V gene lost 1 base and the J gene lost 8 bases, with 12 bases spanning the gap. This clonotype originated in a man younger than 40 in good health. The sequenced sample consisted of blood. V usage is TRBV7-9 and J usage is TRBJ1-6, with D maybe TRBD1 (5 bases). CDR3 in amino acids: CASSLVTGRHSPLHF. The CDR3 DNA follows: TGTGCCAGCAGCTTAGTTACAGGCCGGCATTCACCCCTCCACTTT.